These 11 T cell receptor beta chains came from one sample sequenced in a study of shared clonotypes between healthy human individuals. Produced via immunoSEQ multiplex PCR; TCRdb's table is partial and in-frame only. The data contain approximately 500,000 clones, almost 97% of them seen just once; the ten biggest clones take up 0.06%. Sequencing was carried out using naive CD4+ T cells sorted from blood. Subset specified: CD45RA+ positively selected. The source is a young woman in good health.

This sequence joins TRBV29-1 and TRBJ2-3; possible D gene TRBD1, 7 bases. V lost 5 bases, J lost 3 bases, and 15 bases lay in between. The CDR3 contains 14 residues. Germline lookup yields CDR1 SQVTM and CDR2 ANQGSEA. Here the CDR3 reads CSVTTGRRTDTQYF. The CDR3 DNA sequence: TGCAGCGTTACGACAGGGAGGAGGACAGATACGCAGTATTTT.

This clone was found once. The chain has TRBV4-1 and TRBJ2-7; D is undetermined. V was trimmed by 3 bases and J by 5 bases, leaving 17 bases between them. Germline CDR1 MGHRA, CDR2 YSYEKL. CDR3 size: 15 residues. CDR3 sequence (DNA): TGCGCCAGCAGCCAGCCGAACTTGGTAAGGGACGAGCAGTACTTC. Its translation: CASSQPNLVRDEQYF.

This clone has just one count. The chain joins TRBV9 to TRBJ2-7; 13 nucleotides align to TRBD2. V gave up 3 bases and J gave up 7 bases; unmatched junction bases: 4. The CDR3 length is 14 residues. Germline CDR1 is SGDLS and CDR2 is YYNGEE. CDR3 sequence: CASSGLAGGGEQYF. DNA for the CDR3: TGTGCCAGCAGCGGACTAGCGGGAGGTGGAGAGCAGTACTTC.

The chain recombines TRBV5-4 with TRBJ1-1; tentatively, D is TRBD1 (6 bases). The V end was cut by 1 base, the J end by 1 base, with 17 bases between. This CDR3 comprises 17 residues. Germline V gives CDR1 SGHNT, CDR2 YYREEE (reference sequence). The CDR3 is CASSLPRGDVTNTEAFF. For the CDR3, the DNA is TGTGCCAGCAGCTTGCCAAGGGGGGACGTCACGAACACTGAAGCTTTCTTT.

The V gene is TRBV11-2, the J gene TRBJ2-5; D is uncertain. V gave up 3 bases and J gave up 2 bases, with 10 bases separating them. The germline gives CDR1 SGHAT, CDR2 FQNNGV. The CDR3 runs 14 residues. CDR3 coding DNA: TGTGCCAGCAGCTTCCGCTCCGAGCAAGAGACCCAGTACTTC. Amino acid sequence: CASSFRSEQETQYF.

V is TRBV29-1 and J is TRBJ2-1; 12 nucleotides agree with TRBD2. V lost 7 bases and J lost 8; bases outside the gene matches: 6. CDR3 length: 13 residues. Germline V gene sequence: CDR1 SQVTM, CDR2 ANQGSEA. The CDR3 bases are TGCAGCGCCTCTAGCGGGAGGGCGGATGAGCAGTTCTTC. It yields the protein CSASSGRADEQFF.

V and J are TRBV25-1 and TRBJ2-7; D may match TRBD1 or TRBD2 (6 bases each). Between the trimmed V and J ends, which lost 7 bases and 12 bases, there was a span of 28 bases. CDR3 length equals 15 residues. The germline V gene has CDR1 MGHDK and CDR2 SYGVNS. The CDR3 sequence: CASTGGGNLPRKLYF. DNA of the CDR3: TGTGCCAGCACCGGAGGGGGGAACCTCCCACGGAAGTTGTACTTC.

The gene calls are TRBV18 and TRBJ2-1; no clear D. V shed 2 bases and J shed 9 bases, with 5 bases lying between them. CDR1 is KGHSH and CDR2 is LQKENI in the germline V gene. The CDR3 covers 11 residues. The CDR3 here is CASSPSAEQFF. CDR3 nucleotides: TGTGCCAGCTCACCATCGGCTGAGCAGTTCTTC.

The chain recombines TRBV15 with TRBJ2-7; 7 bases match TRBD1. Germline loops: CDR1 LNHNV, CDR2 YYDKDF (reference sequence). J was trimmed by 0 bases and V by 3 bases; bases with no gene match: 2. The CDR3 extends over 14 amino acids. CDR3 protein: CATSRTGSSYEQYF. In DNA form, the CDR3 reads TGTGCCACCAGCAGGACAGGGAGCTCCTACGAGCAGTACTTC.

The J gene is TRBJ2-5, the V gene TRBV2, with 8 bases that match TRBD1. Trimming cost V 6 bases and J 1 base; bases outside gene matches: 7. The germline V gene has CDR1 SNHLY and CDR2 FYNNEI. The CDR3 spans 15 residues. This CDR3 is CASSPRGRTQETQYF. In DNA form, the CDR3 reads TGTGCCAGCAGCCCCAGGGGGCGTACCCAAGAGACCCAGTACTTC.

The rearrangement uses TRBV5-1 and TRBJ1-2; D call uncertain. The CDR3 runs to 13 residues. Germline assignment: CDR1 SGHRS and CDR2 YFSETQ. V lost 5 bases to trimming and J lost 3 bases, with 11 bases between them. The CDR3 region is CASRSGFDYGYTF. CDR3 DNA: TGCGCCAGCAGGTCGGGTTTTGACTATGGCTACACCTTC.